The source of this TCR beta chain is a study of long-term antiretroviral therapy in people with HIV. Study as a whole: The oldest specimens predate the 2015 immediate-ART recommendation by about a decade.

Notes on this clone: Its cognate antigen is unknown.

Researchers ran immunoSEQ v3.0 at survey level. Profiling relied on immunoSEQ multiplex PCR, and the TCRdb table lists in-frame clones only, not all of them. The sample includes fewer than 45,000 clones, roughly 95% of them seen just once. The CDR3 has 14 amino acids. Deletions cut 0 bases from V and 1 base from J, with 6 bases between. The V gene's germline CDR1 is MGHRA and CDR2 YSYEKL. General observations from the study: Every time point showed a repertoire led by clones expanded before ART. The data indicate that diversity increased after ART but remained below transplant donor controls. All blood samples came from the years 2004 to 2017, possibly under older ART regimens.

This receptor was taken from a woman between 50 and 59 years old with HIV. The J gene is TRBJ1-1, the V gene TRBV4-1; D not resolved. Specimen: unsorted PBMCs, collected 3.7 years after starting antiretroviral therapy. CDR3 region: CASSQEVGNTEAFF. CDR3 bases: TGCGCCAGCAGCCAAGAAGTGGGGAACACTGAAGCTTTCTTT.